The entry below gives a single T cell receptor beta chain sequence along with its context. Authors' analysis steps: Researchers report that nucleated cell counts were estimated from reference gene primer amplification. This table comes from immunoSEQ multiplex PCR, and its TCRdb copy is limited to in-frame clones, with some not included. That table supplies the V and J calls and clone size; D and trimming were determined from the DNA. Here the sample spans 16,000 or so clones, around 87% being singletons. These data originate in a study of blood T cell repertoires in COVID-19. Study information: Spain, Italy and the United States supplied samples that represented acute and convalescent COVID-19. T cells, B-cell-depleted T cells, or PBMCs supplied cDNA or gDNA.

Trimming cost V 7 bases and J 9 bases, with 13 bases left between them. The V gene's germline CDR1 is MNHEY and CDR2 SMNVEV (reference sequence). The CDR3 totals 13 residues. This chain connects TRBV27 to TRBJ1-6; the D gene is possibly TRBD1 (5 bases). This TCR derives from a human donor in a cohort sampled during active COVID-19. Material: peripheral blood. The DNA of the CDR3 is TGTGCCAGCACCCAGGGATGGGCTTCACCCCTCCACTTT. Protein sequence: CASTQGWASPLHF.